The clone carrying this T cell receptor beta chain was counted ten times or more. Antigen: not known. This specimen comes from a study of response to subunit inactivated influenza vaccine. General study points: Each seasonal flu vaccination may recruit only limited new T cells, authors suggested.

In TCRdb, the RT-PCR reads were re-called with MiXCR into one record per CDR3 protein. The sample has about 780,000 distinct CDR3 sequences; around a sixth are singletons. Trimming took 3 bases from V and 2 from J, leaving 5 bases between them. The CDR3 runs 12 residues. The specimen was PBMCs from blood, collected roughly 5 days after vaccination. The clonotype originates from a man aged 50 to 60 who received an inactivated influenza vaccine. This chain uses TRBV12-3 or TRBV12-4 with TRBJ2-7; possibly TRBD2 for D (5 bases). CDR3 coding DNA: TGTGCCAGCAGTTTCGGGACCTACGAGCAGTACTTC. Residues: CASSFGTYEQYF.